This T cell receptor beta chain originates from a study of early T cells in non-severe SARS-CoV-2 infection. Study details: RNA in bulk from unsorted whole blood was sequenced, and chains were unpaired.

Study-wide points: VDJdb matching, biased toward anti-spike CD8 responses, missed private and CD4 specificities.

This clonotype was counted many times. Its antigen is unidentified. Attached unique molecular identifiers marked individual cDNA molecules. One entry per CDR3 protein results from TCRdb running MiXCR on the 5' RACE reads. The data show around 49,000 distinct CDR3 sequences, about 4.2% seen once. From germline, CDR1 is SGHNT and CDR2 YYREEE (reference sequence). V lost 0 bases to trimming and J lost 2 bases, with 12 bases between them. The CDR3 loop spans 15 amino acids. The chain combines TRBV5-4 with TRBJ2-7; a weak D match, TRBD2 (6 bases). Sequencing was carried out using whole blood. This clonotype was sampled from an adult who was a healthcare worker with PCR-confirmed SARS-CoV-2 infection or an uninfected control (not recorded which). This CDR3 is CASSLDKRVPYEQYF. The CDR3 nucleotides are TGTGCCAGCAGCTTGGATAAGCGGGTCCCCTACGAGCAGTACTTC.